Listed below are T cell receptor beta chains from one sample, sequenced in a study of T cell responses to AZD1222 COVID-19 vaccine. The assay was immunoSEQ multiplex PCR, and TCRdb's table has in-frame clones only and misses some. The data show 90,000 to 120,000 clones, roughly 87% seen once. The starting material was peripheral blood, obtained 28 days after the second AZD1222 dose. The origin of the receptors is an adult who received the AZD1222 COVID-19 vaccine. Both conserved end residues are part of each CDR3. D genes are given only for firm matches. Clone size, where shown, is once, few, many, or a class for clones that have expanded.

V,D,length,J,size,DNA,CDR3
TRBV7-2,.,14,TRBJ1-6,.,TGTGCCAGCAGCTTACCGGGGTATAATTCACCCCTCCACTTT,CASSLPGYNSPLHF
TRBV7-8,TRBD1,16,TRBJ1-5,.,TGTGCCAGCAGCTTAGAAGGGGACAGGGGTGGTCAGCCCCAGCATTTT,CASSLEGDRGGQPQHF
TRBV7-9,TRBD1,14,TRBJ1-1,.,TGTGCCAGCAGCCCGGGACAGGTGAACACTGAAGCTTTCTTT,CASSPGQVNTEAFF
TRBV2,TRBD2,14,TRBJ2-7,.,TGTGCCAGCAGTGCGGGCGGGGGGGCCTACGAGCAGTACTTC,CASSAGGGAYEQYF
TRBV20-1,.,15,TRBJ1-5,.,TGCAGTGCTAGTTTCGGGATGAGGAGCAATCAGCCCCAGCATTTT,CSASFGMRSNQPQHF
TRBV27,.,13,TRBJ2-1,.,TGTGCCAGCAGTTCCCCAGCGCCGGGAGAGCAGTTCTTC,CASSSPAPGEQFF
TRBV19,.,13,TRBJ1-4,.,TGTGCCACCCGGCGGGTAAATGGTGAAAAACTGTTTTTT,CATRRVNGEKLFF
TRBV4-1,.,15,TRBJ1-6,.,TGCGCCAGCAGCCAAGAGAAGGGGAAGGGTTCACCCCTCCACTTT,CASSQEKGKGSPLHF
TRBV7-9,.,14,TRBJ1-4,.,TGTGCCAGCAGCTCAAAGGGGGTCAATGAAAAACTGTTTTTT,CASSSKGVNEKLFF
TRBV19,TRBD1,15,TRBJ1-2,.,TGTGCCAGTAGTGCTCGGACAGGGGGGCTTCAGGGCTACACCTTC,CASSARTGGLQGYTF
TRBV30,.,11,TRBJ2-7,.,TGTGCCTGGTATTCCCCCTACGAGCAGTACTTC,CAWYSPYEQYF
TRBV5-1,.,14,TRBJ1-2,once,TGCGCCAGCAGCGCCGGACAGCGAGCTTATGGCTACACCTTC,CASSAGQRAYGYTF
TRBV28,.,16,TRBJ1-6,once,TGTGCCAGCAGTTTAGGACTCAGCTCCTATAATTCACCCCTCCACTTT,CASSLGLSSYNSPLHF
TRBV6-1,.,15,TRBJ1-5,.,TGTGCCAGCAGTGAAGCGACGAGGTCCGATCAGCCCCAGCATTTT,CASSEATRSDQPQHF
TRBV28,TRBD1,15,TRBJ2-1,.,TGTGCCAGCAGTTCCCCCACCTCAGGGGGCAATGAGCAGTTCTTC,CASSSPTSGGNEQFF
TRBV6-4,.,14,TRBJ2-6,once,TGTGCCAGCAGTGGAGGGGTTGGGGCCAACGTCCTGACTTTC,CASSGGVGANVLTF
TRBV7-9,TRBD1,15,TRBJ1-5,.,TGTGCCAGCAGCGCGGGACAGGGGTACAATCAGCCCCAGCATTTT,CASSAGQGYNQPQHF
TRBV27,.,15,TRBJ2-2,.,TGTGCCAGCAGTTTTTTTCTGGGGAACACCGGGGAGCTGTTTTTT,CASSFFLGNTGELFF
TRBV7-2,TRBD1,15,TRBJ1-3,.,TGTGCCAGCAGCTCCGCAGGGGGTACAGGAAACACCATATATTTT,CASSSAGGTGNTIYF
TRBV3-1/TRBV3-2,.,15,TRBJ2-3,.,TGTGCCAGCAGCCCCCCACCGGGGGTCACAGATACGCAGTATTTT,CASSPPPGVTDTQYF
TRBV11-2,TRBD1,16,TRBJ1-1,.,TGTGCCAGCAGCTTAACAGGGGTTACAGGCGTAGCTGAAGCTTTCTTT,CASSLTGVTGVAEAFF
TRBV7-2,.,15,TRBJ1-3,.,TGTGCCAGCAGCTTAATGGGGGCCCAAGGAAACACCATATATTTT,CASSLMGAQGNTIYF
TRBV7-9,.,13,TRBJ2-7,.,TGTGCCAGCTCGTGGGGGACGATCTACGAGCAGTACTTC,CASSWGTIYEQYF
TRBV5-1,.,14,TRBJ1-4,.,TGCGCCAGCAGCTTGGGCAGGGTGAATGAAAAACTGTTTTTT,CASSLGRVNEKLFF
TRBV6-5,TRBD1,15,TRBJ2-7,.,TGTGCCAGCAGTTACTCTGGGACAGGGATGTACGAGCAGTACTTC,CASSYSGTGMYEQYF
TRBV13,.,13,TRBJ2-7,.,TGTGCCAGCAGCTTCCACGGGGGCTCCGAGCAGTACTTC,CASSFHGGSEQYF
TRBV6-5,TRBD1,15,TRBJ2-1,.,TGTGCCAGCAGTTACTCCGGGACAGGGGCTTATGAGCAGTTCTTC,CASSYSGTGAYEQFF
TRBV5-1,TRBD1,18,TRBJ2-7,.,TGCGCCAGCAGCTTGGGGTCCCACGGACAGGGGACCTCCTACGAGCAGTACTTC,CASSLGSHGQGTSYEQYF
TRBV28,.,14,TRBJ1-5,.,TGTGCCAGCAGCCCCGGGACGGCCGTTGGGCCCCAGCATTTT,CASSPGTAVGPQHF
TRBV6-1,.,16,TRBJ1-5,.,TGTGCCAGCAGTGAAGTCCAGAGGGCAGGCAATCAGCCCCAGCATTTT,CASSEVQRAGNQPQHF
TRBV6-5,.,14,TRBJ1-1,.,TGTGCCAGCAGTTACTCGGCCACCCAGGGCCTTTACTTCTTT,CASSYSATQGLYFF
TRBV5-1,TRBD1,15,TRBJ1-1,.,TGCGCCAGCAGTTCGGACAGGGGGTTGAGCACTGAAGCTTTCTTT,CASSSDRGLSTEAFF
TRBV2,.,13,TRBJ2-7,.,TGTGCCAGCGGAAGAGCTGATACCTACGAGCAGTACTTC,CASGRADTYEQYF
TRBV7-6,.,15,TRBJ1-5,.,TGTGCCAGCAGCTTAACGGCCGCGCCGACTCAGCCCCAGCATTTT,CASSLTAAPTQPQHF
TRBV19,.,16,TRBJ2-3,.,TGTGCCAGTAGTCCTCGATCCTTTGGGCCCACAGATACGCAGTATTTT,CASSPRSFGPTDTQYF
TRBV28,TRBD1,15,TRBJ1-4,.,TGTGCCAGCAGCTCCGGGACAGGGGGAAATGAAAAACTGTTTTTT,CASSSGTGGNEKLFF
TRBV3-1/TRBV3-2,TRBD1,16,TRBJ1-2,.,TGTGCCAGCAGCCCCCGAAGGACAGGGTCTAACTATGGCTACACCTTC,CASSPRRTGSNYGYTF
TRBV18,.,12,TRBJ1-1,.,TGTGCCAGCTCACCAGAGCGGGGGGAAGCTTTCTTT,CASSPERGEAFF
TRBV7-9,.,12,TRBJ2-7,.,TGTGCCAGCAGCTTTGGAGACTACGAGCAGTACTTC,CASSFGDYEQYF
TRBV3-1/TRBV3-2,.,14,TRBJ2-1,.,TGTGCCAGCAGCCTCGTCGATGGGCACAATGAGCAGTTCTTC,CASSLVDGHNEQFF
TRBV3-1/TRBV3-2,.,14,TRBJ1-5,.,TGTGCCAGCAGCCAAATGCCAGGGAATCAGCCCCAGCATTTT,CASSQMPGNQPQHF
TRBV27,.,15,TRBJ2-5,few,TGTGCCAGCAGTCTTTTTGGGTCGGACCAAGAGACCCAGTACTTC,CASSLFGSDQETQYF
TRBV28,TRBD1,14,TRBJ2-3,once,TGTGCCAGCAGGGGACAGGGATTTGCAGATACGCAGTATTTT,CASRGQGFADTQYF
TRBV2,.,16,TRBJ2-7,.,TGTGCCAGCGTCTCAATTTTGGACGGAAAAGCCTACGAGCAGTACTTC,CASVSILDGKAYEQYF
TRBV28,.,11,TRBJ2-7,once,TGTGCCAGCAACACCCCGTACGAGCAGTACTTC,CASNTPYEQYF
TRBV6-6,TRBD1,16,TRBJ2-7,once,TGTGCCAGCAAGCAATACCCAGGGGACAGCCATTACGAGCAGTACTTC,CASKQYPGDSHYEQYF
TRBV5-1,TRBD1,15,TRBJ2-3,.,TGCGCCAGCAGCTCGGGACAGGGGGTTGTAGATACGCAGTATTTT,CASSSGQGVVDTQYF
TRBV6-4,TRBD2,16,TRBJ2-1,few,TGTGCCAGCAGTGACTCTGCTAGCGGGGGTTACAATGAGCAGTTCTTC,CASSDSASGGYNEQFF
TRBV24-1,TRBD1,14,TRBJ1-2,.,TGTGCCACCAGTGCCGGGGGACAGGGCAATGGCTACACCTTC,CATSAGGQGNGYTF
TRBV2,.,13,TRBJ1-4,.,TGTGCCAGCAGCCGGTGGAATTCCGAAAAACTGTTTTTT,CASSRWNSEKLFF
TRBV30,.,12,TRBJ1-5,.,TGTGCCTCCAAGGGTCGCAATCAGCCCCAGCATTTT,CASKGRNQPQHF
TRBV3-1/TRBV3-2,TRBD2,17,TRBJ2-1,.,TGTGCCAGCAGCCAAGAGATTAGCGGGGGGGTTTACAATGAGCAGTTCTTC,CASSQEISGGVYNEQFF
TRBV6-2/TRBV6-3,.,16,TRBJ1-5,.,TGTGCCAGCAGTTACTCGAAGGGTGGGGAAGGACAGCCCCAGCATTTT,CASSYSKGGEGQPQHF